This entry lists 32 T cell receptor beta chains sequenced from one sample in a study of identical twins. One entry per CDR3 protein, called by TCRdb with MiXCR from the 5' RACE reads. The repertoire has around 690,000 distinct CDR3 sequences, 21% of them found once; the top ten carry more than 4%. This same sample was also part of a study on T cells expressing NK-cell markers.

Material for sequencing was PBMCs. These receptors all stem from a woman under 30 in good health.

V and J are TRBV12-3 or TRBV12-4 and TRBJ2-7; D is possibly TRBD1 (6 bases). The CDR3 extends over 13 amino acids. With 7 bases removed from V and 5 bases from J, the gap between germline ends came to 15 bases. The CDR3 reads CASTLGTYHEQYF. The CDR3 bases are TGTGCCAGCACCCTCGGGACATACCACGAGCAGTACTTC.

The genes are TRBV29-1 and TRBJ1-2, with D uncertain. Germline V gives CDR1 SQVTM, CDR2 ANQGSEA. V dropped 3 bases and J dropped 10 bases, with 18 bases sitting between them. CDR3 size: 13 residues. CDR3 in DNA: TGCAGCGTTGAGGGCAGACTTCCTTGGGACTACACCTTC. Its protein is CSVEGRLPWDYTF.

The CDR3 region is CASTNSETQYF. DNA of the CDR3: TGTGCCAGCACTAACTCAGAGACCCAGTACTTC. The rearrangement joins TRBV6-5 to TRBJ2-5; the D is unclear. This CDR3 region has 11 residues. Per the germline V gene, CDR1 is MNHEY and CDR2 is SVGAGI. Between the trimmed V and J ends, which lost 7 bases and 4 bases, there was a span of 7 bases.

This clonotype was detected ten times or more. A read error may account for a junction end that differs from germline. This chain links TRBV7-9 with TRBJ1-1; 9 bases align to TRBD1. CDR3 length equals 13 residues. Per the germline V gene, CDR1 is SEHNR and CDR2 is FQNEAQ (reference sequence). CDR3: CASSQTGGTEAFF. CDR3 in DNA: TGCGCCAGCAGCCAGACAGGGGGCACTGAAGCTTTCTTT.

This clonotype occurred many times. This chain links TRBV12-3 or TRBV12-4 with TRBJ1-1; no clear D gene. The V end was cut by 6 bases, the J end by 1 base, with 6 bases between. The CDR3 runs to 12 residues. CDR3 amino acids: CASRGPNTEAFF. CDR3 coding DNA: TGTGCCAGCAGAGGTCCGAACACTGAAGCTTTCTTT.

The chain couples TRBV5-1 to TRBJ2-7; possibly TRBD1 or TRBD2 for D (5 bases each). Germline lookup yields CDR1 SGHRS and CDR2 YFSETQ. V dropped 4 bases and J dropped 4 bases, with 15 bases sitting between them. CDR3 length: 14 amino acids. This chain's CDR3 is CASSRGLGEYEQYF. CDR3 sequence (DNA): TGCGCCAGCAGCCGCGGCCTGGGGGAGTACGAGCAGTACTTC.

At least ten counts were recorded for this clonotype. Here the CDR3 reads CAIREGGSYNSPLHF. For the CDR3, the DNA is TGTGCCATCAGGGAGGGGGGGTCCTATAATTCACCCCTCCACTTT. The J gene is TRBJ1-6, the V gene TRBV10-3; possible D gene TRBD1, 6 bases. The germline V and J ends were trimmed by 6 bases and 1 base, with 10 bases remaining between them. The germline V gene has CDR1 ENHRY and CDR2 SYGVKD. The CDR3 has 15 amino acids.

This clonotype was recorded many times. The chain links TRBV4-3 to TRBJ2-3; 9 nucleotides agree with TRBD1. In germline, CDR1 is LGHNA, CDR2 YSLEER. The CDR3 contains 18 residues. After removal of 4 bases from V and 5 bases from J, the junction contained 16 bases not matched to a gene. The CDR3 region is CASSPSPWVTGGLDTQYF. The CDR3 DNA is TGCGCCAGCAGCCCTTCCCCCTGGGTGACAGGGGGTTTAGATACGCAGTATTTT.

In its sample, this clonotype was seen many times. This chain uses TRBV29-1 with TRBJ2-1; D gene uncertain. The CDR3 spans 11 residues. In germline, CDR1 is SQVTM, CDR2 ANQGSEA. The V end was cut by 4 bases, the J end by 9 bases, with 10 bases between. In DNA form, the CDR3 reads TGCAGCGTTGGCGGAACGCCTGAGCAGTTCTTC. Protein: CSVGGTPEQFF.

The chain combines TRBV12-3 or TRBV12-4 with TRBJ1-5; 7 nucleotides line up with TRBD1. This CDR3 has 17 amino acids. J gave up 2 bases and V 6 bases, and 13 bases lay outside the gene matches. The CDR3 region has the DNA TGTGCCAGCAGCCGATGGACGTACAGGGGTGGCAATCAGCCCCAGCATTTT. Translated: CASSRWTYRGGNQPQHF.

This clonotype showed up just a few times. The chain is built from TRBV7-3 and TRBJ1-2; TRBD1 agrees at 10 bases. The CDR3 covers 14 residues. Losses at the gene ends were 2 bases for V and 5 bases for J; bases not matched to a gene: 2. Germline V gene data show CDR1 as SGHTA and CDR2 as FQGTGA. Written as DNA, the CDR3 is TGTGCCAGCAGCTTAGGGACAGGGGAATATGGCTACACCTTC. Amino acid sequence: CASSLGTGEYGYTF.

The chain has TRBV27 and TRBJ2-1; D might be TRBD2 (5 bases). The germline V gene encodes CDR1 MNHEY and CDR2 SMNVEV (reference sequence). V lost 2 bases and J 3 bases, leaving 17 bases between the germline ends. The CDR3 is 17 amino acids. DNA of the CDR3: TGTGCCAGCAGTTTACGGGAAAAGGCAGTAAACTACAATGAGCAGTTCTTC. It specifies CASSLREKAVNYNEQFF.

This clonotype was detected a few times. This rearrangement joins TRBV12-3 or TRBV12-4 to TRBJ2-5, with a tentative D call TRBD1 (6 bases). CDR3 length equals 15 residues. V was pared by 6 bases and J by 2 bases, with 16 bases between. CDR3 protein: CASRPFGQLQETQYF. CDR3 nucleotides: TGTGCCAGCAGGCCATTCGGACAGCTTCAAGAGACCCAGTACTTC.

The rearrangement links TRBV11-3 to TRBJ2-3, with D unclear. CDR3 length: 12 amino acids. Trimming removed 5 bases from V and 6 bases from J, with 9 bases in between. The V gene's germline CDR1 is SGHNT and CDR2 YENEEA. The CDR3 DNA reads TGTGCCAGCAGCGACCGGAGTGATACGCAGTATTTT. This encodes CASSDRSDTQYF.

A few counts support this clonotype. The CDR3 reads CSASGGRSSYNSPLHF. The CDR3 coding sequence is TGCAGTGCTAGCGGCGGCCGAAGCTCCTATAATTCACCCCTCCACTTT. The chain carries TRBV20-1 and TRBJ1-6; D call uncertain. The CDR3 has 16 amino acids. Trimming took off 3 bases at V and 0 bases at J, with 12 bases between the two ends. The V gene's germline CDR1 is DFQATT and CDR2 SNEGSKA (reference sequence).

The rearrangement uses TRBV12-3 or TRBV12-4 and TRBJ2-5; the match to TRBD2 covers 11 bases. After removal of 5 bases from V and 5 bases from J, the junction contained 10 bases not matched to a gene. CDR3 length: 16 residues. The CDR3 reads CASSLGTSGLRETQYF. The CDR3 nucleotides read TGTGCCAGCAGTCTCGGGACTAGCGGCCTGAGGGAGACCCAGTACTTC.

The sample holds many counts of this clonotype. V gene TRBV6-1 combines with J gene TRBJ2-1; 10 nucleotides align to TRBD2. Germline CDR1 and CDR2: MNHNS and SASEGT. The CDR3 spans 13 residues. The trim removed 6 bases at V and 9 bases at J, leaving 5 bases unmatched. In nucleotides, the CDR3 is TGTGCCAGCAGCACCGGGACTAGCGTTGAGCAGTTCTTC. Amino acids: CASSTGTSVEQFF.

The rearrangement joins TRBV11-3 to TRBJ2-7; maybe TRBD1 (6 bases). The CDR3 consists of 14 residues. Trimming took off 5 bases at V and 0 bases at J, with 11 bases between the two ends. Germline CDR1 reads SGHNT; CDR2 reads YENEEA. This chain's CDR3 is CASSNGQSSYEQYF. The CDR3 nucleotides are TGTGCCAGCAGCAATGGACAGAGCTCCTACGAGCAGTACTTC. The full variable domain, with the rest looked up from reference TRBV11-3 and TRBJ2-7, is EAGVVQSPRYKIIEKKQPVAFWCNPISGHNTLYWYLQNLGQGPELLIRYENEEAVDDSQLPKDRFSAERLKGVDSTLKIQPAELGDSAVYLCASSNGQSSYEQYFGPGTRLTVT.

The genes are TRBV3-1 and TRBJ2-2; no definite D call. This CDR3 spans 16 amino acids. CDR1 is LGHDT, CDR2 YNNKEL, per germline (reference sequence). V was pared by 3 bases and J by 0 bases, with 11 bases between. CDR3 sequence: CASSQLDRANTGELFF. For the CDR3, the DNA is TGTGCCAGCAGCCAGCTTGATAGAGCGAACACCGGGGAGCTGTTTTTT.

This clonotype was observed a handful of times. The gene calls are TRBV7-2 and TRBJ2-1; TRBD1 matches 7 bases. J lost 8 bases, V lost 2 bases, and 6 bases had no gene match. Per the germline V gene, CDR1 is SGHTA and CDR2 is FQGNSA. This CDR3 region has 14 residues. As DNA, the CDR3 is TGTGCCAGCAGCTTACGAACAGGGACAGATGAGCAGTTCTTC. Translation gives CASSLRTGTDEQFF.

This rearrangement joins TRBV6-1 to TRBJ2-5; no clear D gene. Trimming left V 4 bases short and J 3 bases short, with 9 bases between. The CDR3 is 13 residues long. Germline V gene sequence: CDR1 MNHNS, CDR2 SASEGT. The CDR3 sequence is CASSARPEETQYF. Written as DNA, the CDR3 is TGTGCCAGCAGTGCCAGACCAGAAGAGACCCAGTACTTC.

This clonotype was found a few times. CDR3 loop: CSARKEYNEQFF. The CDR3 DNA sequence: TGCAGTGCTAGAAAAGAGTACAATGAGCAGTTCTTC. The chain joins TRBV20-1 to TRBJ2-1; no firm D call. The V end was cut by 2 bases, the J end by 4 bases, with 6 bases between. This CDR3 region has 12 residues. Germline lookup yields CDR1 DFQATT and CDR2 SNEGSKA (reference sequence).

A few counts support this clonotype. This sequence joins TRBV7-9 and TRBJ2-1; 11 bases align to TRBD2. Losses at the gene ends were 6 bases for V and 9 bases for J; bases not matched to a gene: 4. Per the germline V gene, CDR1 is SEHNR and CDR2 is FQNEAQ (reference sequence). This CDR3 comprises 13 residues. The CDR3 sequence is CASRPGLAAEQFF. In nucleotides, the CDR3 is TGTGCCAGCAGACCGGGACTAGCGGCTGAGCAGTTCTTC. Using reference TRBV7-9 and TRBJ2-1 for the parts outside the CDR3, the full variable domain is DTGVSQNPRHKITKRGQNVTFRCDPISEHNRLYWYRQTLGQGPEFLTYFQNEAQLEKSRLLSDRFSAERPKGSFSTLEIQRTEQGDSAMYLCASRPGLAAEQFFGPGTRLTVL.

There are a few counts of this clonotype. The chain links TRBV6-2 or TRBV6-3 to TRBJ2-7, with TRBD2 as a possible D gene (6 bases). The V end was cut by 4 bases, the J end by 0 bases, with 10 bases between. This CDR3 comprises 14 residues. Looked up from germline, CDR1 is MNHEY and CDR2 is SVGEGT. Here the CDR3 reads CASSSFSGSYEQYF. The CDR3 DNA is TGTGCCAGCAGTTCGTTTAGCGGCTCCTACGAGCAGTACTTC.

This chain connects TRBV12-3 or TRBV12-4 to TRBJ1-5; no reliable D call. CDR3 size: 13 residues. Trimming cost V 8 bases and J 2 bases, with 10 bases left between them. This CDR3 reads CASAGSGNQPQHF. DNA of the CDR3: TGTGCCAGCGCGGGGTCTGGCAATCAGCCCCAGCATTTT.

This clonotype was counted ten times or more. The chain couples TRBV20-1 to TRBJ1-1; 8 bases line up with TRBD1. CDR3 size: 16 residues. V lost 8 bases and J lost 0; bases outside the gene matches: 14. Germline V gene lookup returns CDR1 DFQATT and CDR2 SNEGSKA (reference sequence). DNA for the CDR3: TGCAGTACTGCCCTTGGACAGGGCCTTTTGAACACTGAAGCTTTCTTT. Protein sequence: CSTALGQGLLNTEAFF.

This clonotype showed up just a few times. In nucleotides, the CDR3 is TGCAGCGTTGAGATGGGTGGAGGGAACACTGAAGCTTTCTTT. Protein product: CSVEMGGGNTEAFF. The gene calls are TRBV29-1 and TRBJ1-1; D is unresolved. The ends were cut back, 3 bases at V and 1 base at J, with 12 bases in the middle. The CDR3 runs 14 residues. Germline loops: CDR1 SQVTM, CDR2 ANQGSEA.

The J gene is TRBJ2-2, the V gene TRBV10-2, with a weak D call TRBD2 (6 bases). The CDR3 is 13 amino acids. Per the germline V gene, CDR1 is WSHSY and CDR2 is SAAADI. V gave up 4 bases and J gave up 7 bases, with 10 bases separating them. CDR3 bases: TGCGCCAGCAGTGTAGGAGGGATCGGGGAGCTGTTTTTT. It codes for CASSVGGIGELFF.

This chain connects TRBV3-1 to TRBJ2-1; 8 bases match TRBD2. V shed 3 bases, J shed 9 bases, and the junction held 4 bases outside the gene matches. The V gene's germline CDR1 is LGHDT and CDR2 YNNKEL (reference sequence). The CDR3 totals 13 residues. The CDR3 region has the DNA TGTGCCAGCAGCCAGGCAGCGGGAGTTGAGCAGTTCTTC. Amino acid sequence: CASSQAAGVEQFF.

This clonotype was counted between two and nine times. The chain recombines TRBV5-1 with TRBJ1-1; 8 positions match TRBD1. The V and J ends lost 4 bases and 2 bases, in that order; junction bases with no gene match: 7. Germline CDR1 and CDR2: SGHRS and YFSETQ. This CDR3 comprises 15 residues. CDR3 loop: CASSQGTGPNTEAFF. CDR3 nucleotide sequence: TGCGCCAGCAGCCAAGGGACAGGACCTAACACTGAAGCTTTCTTT.

Many counts were recorded for this clonotype. This chain joins TRBV6-4 and TRBJ2-2; D ambiguous. The CDR3 spans 13 residues. V lost 2 bases, J lost 1 base, and 2 bases lay in between. The V gene's germline CDR1 is MRHNA and CDR2 SNTAGT. The CDR3 bases are TGTGCCAGCAGTGACAGGAACACCGGGGAGCTGTTTTTT. This gives the protein CASSDRNTGELFF.

This clonotype was detected a few times. This chain links TRBV20-1 with TRBJ2-1; TRBD2 aligns across 8 bases. V lost 5 bases and J lost 7; bases outside the gene matches: 10. The CDR3 sequence is 14 residues long. Per germline, CDR1 DFQATT and CDR2 SNEGSKA (reference sequence). CDR3 loop: CSASTLAGRNEQFF. CDR3 nucleotides: TGCAGTGCTTCAACCCTAGCGGGTCGGAATGAGCAGTTCTTC.